The rows below give T cell receptor beta chains drawn from one sample of a study of Tregs in tolerant kidney transplant recipients. Profiling relied on immunoSEQ multiplex PCR, and the TCRdb table lists in-frame clones only, not all of them. Among tens of thousands of clones, roughly 89% were seen once, and the ten largest hold about 4%. The sequenced sample was CD4+ T cells from blood. These receptors all come from a human donor in good health. The CDR3 runs from the conserved cysteine through the conserved F or W. Fields, in order: V gene, D gene, CDR3 protein. A D gene is named only where the DNA matches it firmly.

>TRBV4-1|-
CASSQDVETQYF
>TRBV5-4|TRBD1
CASSARTGLDEQYF
>TRBV11-2|TRBD2
CASSFSGLAGVETQYF
>TRBV2|-
CASSRRGNTGELFF
>TRBV7-2|-
CASSSTTDRYRGYGYTF
>TRBV5-5|-
CASTPWWASNYGYTF
>TRBV7-9|TRBD1
CASSPHTNRGGSFYEQYF
>TRBV27|-
CASSTTGRTEAFF
>TRBV19|-
CASSIDLWVTEAFF
>TRBV5-1|-
CASSQEYEQYF
>TRBV7-2|-
CASSRDTGGVNEKLFF
>TRBV5-4|-
CASSTASSGNTIYF
>TRBV30|-
CAWSGGGPEETQYF
>TRBV5-6|-
CASSLILGTEAFF
>TRBV2|-
CASSDYSYEQYF
>TRBV18|-
CASYGRLEETQYF
>TRBV10-3|-
CAISRQAMSGPQHF
>TRBV5-1|-
CASSFLNTGELFF
>TRBV30|TRBD1
CAITGGGNYGYTF
>TRBV30|-
CAWKSSNSPLHF
>TRBV11-2|-
CASSLRDGQETQYF
>TRBV7-9|-
CASSLAQYSEAFF
>TRBV6-5|TRBD1
CASSYYRDSNSPLHF
>TRBV27|-
CASSSVQTLYTEAFF
>TRBV5-1|-
CASSPPRGDGYTF
>TRBV9|-
CASSVVDNSPLHF
>TRBV14|-
CASSFQGGTEAFF
>TRBV7-2|-
CASSPAGRTDTQYF
>TRBV5-5|TRBD1
CASSLTGDQPQHF
>TRBV7-2|-
CASSLSRGGNTIYF
>TRBV7-6|TRBD2
CASSLVPSGPYNEQFF
>TRBV7-3|TRBD1
CASSPSPGQGTYNEQFF
>TRBV19|-
CASSIPGTPNYGYTF
>TRBV19|-
CASSIQQVLYSNQPQHF
>TRBV4-2|-
CASSPNPQGPEAFF
>TRBV19|-
CASSIAEIYGYTF
>TRBV6-6|-
CASSPKWGDGNEQFF
>TRBV4-3|-
CASSQDYSSGANVLTF
>TRBV11-3|-
CASSPRKGGETQYF
>TRBV6-1|-
CASSEGTGYGNTIYF
>TRBV30|TRBD1
CAWSVFRGHGYTF
>TRBV25-1|TRBD1
CASSGSPGQGYEQYF
>TRBV6-1|TRBD1
CASSEYLGQGLEQYF
>TRBV7-2|-
CASRGGPYEQYF
>TRBV11-3|TRBD1
CASSLTTGVTGELFF